The clone carrying this T cell receptor beta chain has only one observation. This sample is drawn from a study of blood T cells in healthy people across ages. Aged roughly 6 to 90, donors were systemically healthy Caucasians from Russia. A second PCR, run for roughly 7 to 12 cycles, used a sample-barcoded 5' primer plus a J-beta primer mix. The template-switch adaptor was a 5' adaptor with 12 random nucleotides. It tagged each cDNA molecule. One entry per CDR3 protein, called by TCRdb with MiXCR from the 5' RACE reads. The table includes roughly 1,500,000 distinct CDR3 sequences, roughly 45% detected once. Source material: blood. The source of this sequence is a woman aged 18-30 years in good health.

The CDR3 DNA reads as TGCGCCAGCACGCGAAGGGGGAGGGGGCAACCTGAAAAACTGTTTTTT. This translates into CASTRRGRGQPEKLFF. The gene calls are TRBV4-1 and TRBJ1-4; 7 bases map to TRBD1. Germline CDR1 reads MGHRA; CDR2 reads YSYEKL. J lost 7 bases, V lost 7 bases, and 15 bases had no gene match. The CDR3 contains 16 residues.